This TCR beta chain emerged from a study of cytomegalovirus exposure and HLA in healthy donors. The PCR employed 60 Vbeta primers together with 13 Jbeta primers. Method: immunoSEQ multiplex PCR; TCRdb's copy keeps in-frame clones and lacks some. This table holds 100,000 or so clones, roughly four fifths found once. This sequence was found in a male donor in good health and CMV-seropositive. Sequenced sample: PBMCs.

The CDR3 sequence is CASNPSGDLTGELFF. The CDR3 bases are TGTGCCAGTAATCCTAGCGGGGACCTCACCGGGGAGCTGTTTTTT. The chain uses TRBV19 and TRBJ2-2; 9 bases align to TRBD2. J was trimmed by 4 bases and V by 7 bases; bases with no gene match: 7. CDR1 is LNHDA, CDR2 SQIVND, per germline (reference sequence). CDR3 length: 15 residues.